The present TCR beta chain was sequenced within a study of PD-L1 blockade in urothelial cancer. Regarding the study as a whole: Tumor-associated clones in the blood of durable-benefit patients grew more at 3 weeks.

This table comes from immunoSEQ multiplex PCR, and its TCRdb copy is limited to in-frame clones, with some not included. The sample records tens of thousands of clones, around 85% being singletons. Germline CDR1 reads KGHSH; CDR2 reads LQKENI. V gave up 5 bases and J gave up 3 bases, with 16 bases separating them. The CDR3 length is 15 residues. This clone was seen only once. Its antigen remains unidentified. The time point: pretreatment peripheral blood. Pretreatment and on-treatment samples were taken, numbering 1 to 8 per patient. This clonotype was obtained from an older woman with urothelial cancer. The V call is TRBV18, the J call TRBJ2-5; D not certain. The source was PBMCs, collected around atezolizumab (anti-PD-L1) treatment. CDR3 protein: CASSALARQEETQYF. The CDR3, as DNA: TGTGCCAGCTCAGCTCTGGCCCGGCAGGAAGAGACCCAGTACTTC.